This TCR beta chain was sequenced for a study of post-analysis software for immune sequencing data. As for the study in general: Relapsing-remitting, secondary progressive and progressive-relapsing courses of multiple sclerosis were included. General study points: Several TRBV segments, TRBV5-6, TRBV5-1 and TRBV20-1 among them, were found more frequent in patients than controls. Strong co-clustering by F measure linked samples that shared a preparation batch. Significantly lower normalized Chao1 diversity was seen in multiple sclerosis patients than in controls.

Tagging with unique molecular identifiers was a feature of the TCR beta cDNA libraries. Roughly 500,000 cDNA molecules were obtained from approximately 0.91 to 9.4 million T cells. TCRdb recomputed calls from the PCR reads with MiXCR, one row per CDR3 protein. The sample lists around 770,000 distinct CDR3 sequences; roughly 50% were seen once. V was trimmed by 4 bases and J by 11 bases, leaving 17 bases between them. The CDR3 spans 12 residues. Germline lookup yields CDR1 SQVTM and CDR2 ANQGSEA. A note on this clonotype: The target antigen is unknown.

The clonotype originates from a girl under 18 with multiple sclerosis. The specimen was blood. V is TRBV29-1 and J is TRBJ1-1; the D gene is possibly TRBD1 (6 bases). CDR3 protein: CSVAGRGARAFF. The CDR3 DNA sequence: TGCAGCGTTGCGGGCAGGGGAGCGCGGGCTTTCTTT. The variable domain in full, completed from reference TRBV29-1 and TRBJ1-1, reads SAVISQKPSRDICQRGTSLTIQCQVDSQVTMMFWYRQQPGQSLTLIATANQGSEATYESGFVIDKFPISRPNLTFSTLTVSNMSPEDSSIYLCSVAGRGARAFFGQGTRLTVV.